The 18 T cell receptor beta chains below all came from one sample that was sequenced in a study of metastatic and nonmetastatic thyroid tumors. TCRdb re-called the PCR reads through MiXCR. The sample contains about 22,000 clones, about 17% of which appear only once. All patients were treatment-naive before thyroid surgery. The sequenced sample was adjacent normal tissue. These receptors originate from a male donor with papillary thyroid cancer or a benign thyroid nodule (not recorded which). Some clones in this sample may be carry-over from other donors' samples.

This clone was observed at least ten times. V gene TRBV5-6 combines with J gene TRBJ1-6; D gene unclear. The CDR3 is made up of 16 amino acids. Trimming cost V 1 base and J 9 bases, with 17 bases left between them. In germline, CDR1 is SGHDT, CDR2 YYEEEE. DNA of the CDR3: TGTGCCAGCAGCTTGAACGGGAACGGTGGCATTTCACCCCTCCACTTT. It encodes CASSLNGNGGISPLHF.

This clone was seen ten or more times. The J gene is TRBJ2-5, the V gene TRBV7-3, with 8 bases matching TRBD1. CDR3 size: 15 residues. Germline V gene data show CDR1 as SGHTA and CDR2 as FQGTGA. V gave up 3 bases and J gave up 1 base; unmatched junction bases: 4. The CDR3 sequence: CASSLPGQGQETQYF. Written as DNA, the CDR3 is TGTGCCAGCAGCTTGCCCGGACAGGGCCAAGAGACCCAGTACTTC.

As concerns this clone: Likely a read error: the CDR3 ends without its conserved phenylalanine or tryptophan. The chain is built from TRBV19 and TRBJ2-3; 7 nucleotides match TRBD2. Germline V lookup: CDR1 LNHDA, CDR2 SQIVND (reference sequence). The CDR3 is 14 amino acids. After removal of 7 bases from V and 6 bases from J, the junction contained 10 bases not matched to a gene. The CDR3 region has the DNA TGTGCCAGTAATAAAGGGGAGGGAGGGGATACGCAGTATCTT. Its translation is CASNKGEGGDTQYL.

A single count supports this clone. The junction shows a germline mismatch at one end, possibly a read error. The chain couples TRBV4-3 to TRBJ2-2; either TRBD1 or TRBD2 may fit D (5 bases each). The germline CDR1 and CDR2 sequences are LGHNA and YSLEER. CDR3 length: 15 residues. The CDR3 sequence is CASSQGARGTGELCF. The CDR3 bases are TGCGCCAGCAGCCAAGGCGCGAGAGGGACCGGGGAGCTGTGTTTT.

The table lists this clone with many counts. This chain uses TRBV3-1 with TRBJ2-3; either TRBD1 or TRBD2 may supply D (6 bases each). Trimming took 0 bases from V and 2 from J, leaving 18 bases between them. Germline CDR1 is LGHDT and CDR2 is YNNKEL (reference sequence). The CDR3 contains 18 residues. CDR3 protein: CASSQEGGSGLLTDTQYF. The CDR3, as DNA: TGTGCCAGCAGCCAAGAAGGGGGTAGCGGACTCCTCACAGATACGCAGTATTTT.

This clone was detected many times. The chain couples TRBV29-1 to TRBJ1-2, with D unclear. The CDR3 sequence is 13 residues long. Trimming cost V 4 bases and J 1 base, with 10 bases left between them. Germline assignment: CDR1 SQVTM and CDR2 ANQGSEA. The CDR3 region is CSVGIGNNYGYTF. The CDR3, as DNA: TGCAGCGTTGGGATAGGAAATAACTATGGCTACACCTTC.

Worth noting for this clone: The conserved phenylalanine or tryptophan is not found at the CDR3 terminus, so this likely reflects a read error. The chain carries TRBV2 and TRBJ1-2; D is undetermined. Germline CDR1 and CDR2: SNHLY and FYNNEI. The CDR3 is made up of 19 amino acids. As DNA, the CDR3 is TGTGCCAACAGTAAGCCTATACCGAATTACAGACGCCAAAACTATGGCTACACCCTC. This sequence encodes CANSKPIPNYRRQNYGYTL.

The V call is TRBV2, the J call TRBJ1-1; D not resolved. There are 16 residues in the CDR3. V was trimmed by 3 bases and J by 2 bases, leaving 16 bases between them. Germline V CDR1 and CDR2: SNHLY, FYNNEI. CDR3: CASSDRRTTINTEAFF. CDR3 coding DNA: TGTGCCAGCAGTGATCGGCGTACCACCATTAACACTGAAGCTTTCTTT.

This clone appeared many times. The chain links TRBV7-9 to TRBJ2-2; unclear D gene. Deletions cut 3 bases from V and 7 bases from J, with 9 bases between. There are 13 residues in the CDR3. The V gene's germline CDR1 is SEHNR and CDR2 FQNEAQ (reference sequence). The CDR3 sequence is CASSFKVVGELFF. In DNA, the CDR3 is TGTGCCAGCAGCTTCAAGGTGGTCGGGGAGCTGTTTTTT.

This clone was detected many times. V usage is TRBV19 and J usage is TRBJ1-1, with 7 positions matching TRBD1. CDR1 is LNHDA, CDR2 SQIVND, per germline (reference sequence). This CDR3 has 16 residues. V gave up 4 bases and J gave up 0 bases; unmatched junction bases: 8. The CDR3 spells CASSKGTDYMNTEAFF. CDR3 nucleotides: TGTGCCAGTAGTAAAGGGACAGACTATATGAACACTGAAGCTTTCTTT.

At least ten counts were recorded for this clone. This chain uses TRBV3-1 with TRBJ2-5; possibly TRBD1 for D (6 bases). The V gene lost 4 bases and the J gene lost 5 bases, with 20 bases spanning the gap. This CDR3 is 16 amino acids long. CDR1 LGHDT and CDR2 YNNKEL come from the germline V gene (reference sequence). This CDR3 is CASSPQGHLRRETQYF. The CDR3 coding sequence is TGTGCCAGCAGCCCTCAGGGACATCTAAGGCGGGAGACCCAGTACTTC.

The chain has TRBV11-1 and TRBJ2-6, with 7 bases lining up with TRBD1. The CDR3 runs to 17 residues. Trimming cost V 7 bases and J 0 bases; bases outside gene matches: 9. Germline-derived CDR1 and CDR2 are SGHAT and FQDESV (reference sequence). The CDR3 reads CASTVTGSRSGANVLTF. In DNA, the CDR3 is TGTGCCAGCACTGTGACAGGGTCACGCTCTGGGGCCAACGTCCTGACTTTC.

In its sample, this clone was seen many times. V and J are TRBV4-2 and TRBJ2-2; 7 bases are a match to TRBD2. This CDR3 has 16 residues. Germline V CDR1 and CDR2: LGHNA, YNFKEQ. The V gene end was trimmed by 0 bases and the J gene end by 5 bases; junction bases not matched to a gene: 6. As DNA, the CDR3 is TGTGCCAGCAGCCAAGAACTAGCGAGGGGTACCGGGGAGCTGTTTTTT. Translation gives CASSQELARGTGELFF.

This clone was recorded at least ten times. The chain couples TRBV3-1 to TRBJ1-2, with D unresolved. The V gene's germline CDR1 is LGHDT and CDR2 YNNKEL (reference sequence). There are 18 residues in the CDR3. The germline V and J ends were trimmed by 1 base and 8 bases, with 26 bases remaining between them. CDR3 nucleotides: TGTGCCAGCAGCCAAGGGTGGAGGTCAGAAAGAAATTTTCCGGGCTACACCTTC. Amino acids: CASSQGWRSERNFPGYTF.

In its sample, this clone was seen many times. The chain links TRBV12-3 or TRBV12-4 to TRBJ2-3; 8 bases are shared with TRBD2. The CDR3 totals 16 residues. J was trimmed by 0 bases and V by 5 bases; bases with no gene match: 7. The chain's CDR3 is CASSLIAGSSTDTQYF. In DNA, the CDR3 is TGTGCCAGCAGTCTCATAGCGGGGTCCAGCACAGATACGCAGTATTTT.

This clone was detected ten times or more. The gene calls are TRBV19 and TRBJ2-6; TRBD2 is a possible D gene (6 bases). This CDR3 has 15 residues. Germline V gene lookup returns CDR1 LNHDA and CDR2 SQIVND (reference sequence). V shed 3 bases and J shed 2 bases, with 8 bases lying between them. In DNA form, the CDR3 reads TGTGCCAGTAGTATTTCGGGGGCTGGGGCCAACGTCCTGACTTTC. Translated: CASSISGAGANVLTF.

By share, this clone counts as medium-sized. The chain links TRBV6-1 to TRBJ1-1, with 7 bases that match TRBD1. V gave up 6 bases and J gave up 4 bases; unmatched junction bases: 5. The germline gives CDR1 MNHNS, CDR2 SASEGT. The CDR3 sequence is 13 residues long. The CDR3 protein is CASRNRGVTEAFF. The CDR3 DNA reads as TGTGCCAGCAGGAACAGGGGAGTCACTGAAGCTTTCTTT.

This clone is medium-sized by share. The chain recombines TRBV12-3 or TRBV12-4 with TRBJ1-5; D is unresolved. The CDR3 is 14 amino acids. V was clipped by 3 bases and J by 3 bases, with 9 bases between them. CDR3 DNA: TGTGCCAGCAGTTTCGGGCAGTTCAATCAGCCCCAGCATTTT. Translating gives CASSFGQFNQPQHF.